Presented here are 18 T cell receptor beta chains from one specimen sequenced in a study of OX40 agonist ivuxolimab in advanced cancers. Clones were read by immunoSEQ multiplex PCR, and TCRdb kept only the in-frame ones, dropping some. The sample records under 150,000 clones, 93% being singletons. The sample was CD4+ or CD8+ T cells sorted from blood, taken in a trial of the OX40 agonist ivuxolimab. Every receptor here comes from an adult with an advanced solid tumor such as melanoma, head and neck, liver or kidney cancer.

V is TRBV13 and J is TRBJ2-1; 8 nucleotides line up with TRBD1. The germline gives CDR1 PRHDT, CDR2 FYEKMQ (reference sequence). V trimming: 0 bases; J trimming: 4 bases; junction bases outside the gene matches: 8. The CDR3 has 17 amino acids. Here the CDR3 DNA reads TGTGCCAGCAGCTTAGGGGGGCAGGGGGCCCATTACAATGAGCAGTTCTTC. It encodes CASSLGGQGAHYNEQFF.

The chain is built from TRBV11-2 and TRBJ1-6; D gene uncertain. The germline V gene encodes CDR1 SGHAT and CDR2 FQNNGV. V was trimmed by 2 bases and J by 10 bases, leaving 9 bases between them. The length of the CDR3 is 13 residues. The CDR3 DNA reads TGTGCCAGCAGCTTAAGTTTTTACTCACCCCTCCACTTT. Translating gives CASSLSFYSPLHF.

The chain carries TRBV11-2 and TRBJ1-2, with D hard to call. V was trimmed by 4 bases and J by 4 bases, leaving 16 bases between them. The V gene's germline CDR1 is SGHAT and CDR2 FQNNGV. The CDR3 is 15 amino acids. Here the CDR3 DNA reads TGTGCCAGCAGCTCCCCATTTAGAGGGCCCTATGGCTACACCTTC. Its translation: CASSSPFRGPYGYTF.

The chain couples TRBV2 to TRBJ1-5; D ambiguous. The CDR3 runs to 12 residues. V lost 2 bases to trimming and J lost 5 bases, with 4 bases between them. Germline assignment: CDR1 SNHLY and CDR2 FYNNEI. The CDR3 region has the DNA TGTGCCAGCAGTGAATACGATCAGCCCCAGCATTTT. This encodes CASSEYDQPQHF. The whole variable domain, filled in from reference TRBV2 and TRBJ1-5, reads EPEVTQTPSHQVTQMGQEVILRCVPISNHLYFYWYRQILGQKVEFLVSFYNNEISEKSEIFDDQFSVERPDGSNFTLKIRSTKLEDSAMYFCASSEYDQPQHFGDGTRLSIL.

The V and J genes are TRBV19 and TRBJ1-6; TRBD1 agrees at 8 bases. Germline V lookup: CDR1 LNHDA, CDR2 SQIVND (reference sequence). With 7 bases clipped from V and 9 bases from J, the junction kept 8 bases outside the gene matches. The CDR3 is 14 amino acids. DNA for the CDR3: TGTGCCAGTATGGGAACAGGGGGGGGTTCACCCCTCCACTTT. Translated, it gives CASMGTGGGSPLHF.

The J gene is TRBJ1-5, the V gene TRBV19; D call uncertain. This CDR3 comprises 14 residues. With 5 bases removed from V and 4 bases from J, the gap between germline ends came to 12 bases. The V gene's germline CDR1 is LNHDA and CDR2 SQIVND (reference sequence). CDR3 coding DNA: TGTGCCAGTAGTCACTCAAAGCCTAATCAGCCCCAGCATTTT. It specifies CASSHSKPNQPQHF.

The chain is built from TRBV7-2 and TRBJ2-3; TRBD2 might be the D (6 bases). Per the germline V gene, CDR1 is SGHTA and CDR2 is FQGNSA. The CDR3 spans 15 residues. Trimming pared 4 bases from V and 3 bases from J, leaving 14 bases between. CDR3 in amino acids: CASSSQRLVTDTQYF. As DNA, the CDR3 is TGTGCCAGCAGCTCCCAAAGACTAGTGACAGATACGCAGTATTTT.

V usage is TRBV2 and J usage is TRBJ2-5, with D perhaps TRBD1 (5 bases). Trimming cost V 4 bases and J 4 bases, with 10 bases left between them. CDR3 size: 13 residues. Per germline, CDR1 SNHLY and CDR2 FYNNEI. The CDR3 DNA follows: TGTGCCAGCAGTGTGTTCAGGGTAGAGACCCAGTACTTC. This codes for CASSVFRVETQYF.

J is TRBJ2-7 and V is TRBV7-9; maybe TRBD2 (5 bases). V lost 1 base and J lost 5, with 15 bases in between. The germline CDR1 and CDR2 sequences are SEHNR and FQNEAQ (reference sequence). The CDR3 is 15 amino acids. CDR3 sequence (DNA): TGTGCCAGCAGCTTAGATCCGGGGAATTGGAACGAGCAGTACTTC. Translating it yields CASSLDPGNWNEQYF. Filled out from reference TRBV7-9 and TRBJ2-7, the complete variable domain reads DTGVSQNPRHKITKRGQNVTFRCDPISEHNRLYWYRQTLGQGPEFLTYFQNEAQLEKSRLLSDRFSAERPKGSFSTLEIQRTEQGDSAMYLCASSLDPGNWNEQYFGPGTRLTVT.

Only a few counts were recorded for this clone. This chain links TRBV7-9 with TRBJ1-1; a possible D gene is TRBD1 (6 bases). Germline V gene sequence: CDR1 SEHNR, CDR2 FQNEAQ (reference sequence). The V end was cut by 1 base, the J end by 6 bases, with 12 bases between. CDR3 length equals 14 residues. CDR3 DNA: TGTGCCAGCAGCTTAGTGTGGGGGGGCTCTGAAGCTTTCTTT. It is translated as CASSLVWGGSEAFF.

The V and J genes are TRBV7-2 and TRBJ1-5; D not certain. CDR3 length: 13 residues. Trimming removed 3 bases from V and 5 bases from J, with 8 bases in between. Germline CDR1 is SGHTA and CDR2 is FQGNSA. The DNA for the CDR3 is TGTGCCAGCAGCTTGGTCAGAGATCAGCCCCAGCATTTT. This codes for CASSLVRDQPQHF. The full variable domain, completed using reference TRBV7-2 and TRBJ1-5, is GAGVSQSPSNKVTEKGKDVELRCDPISGHTALYWYRQSLGQGLEFLIYFQGNSAPDKSGLPSDRFSAERTGGSVSTLTIQRTQQEDSAVYLCASSLVRDQPQHFGDGTRLSIL.

This chain's CDR3 is CASSEVFGPTGASGELFF. The DNA for the CDR3 is TGTGCCAGCAGTGAAGTATTTGGACCGACAGGGGCCTCCGGGGAGCTGTTTTTT. The V and J genes are TRBV2 and TRBJ2-2; 8 nucleotides agree with TRBD1. This CDR3 is built from 18 residues. Germline V gives CDR1 SNHLY, CDR2 FYNNEI. V was clipped by 1 base and J by 6 bases; unmatched bases: 13.

The chain recombines TRBV5-5 with TRBJ1-1; weak D call: TRBD1 (5 bases). Germline V gene lookup returns CDR1 SGHKS and CDR2 YYEKEE (reference sequence). The CDR3 is made up of 13 amino acids. The germline V and J ends were trimmed by 5 bases and 5 bases, with 13 bases remaining between them. The CDR3 protein is CASSTGERTEAFF. The CDR3 bases are TGTGCCAGCAGTACAGGTGAGAGAACTGAAGCTTTCTTT.

The genes are TRBV4-1 and TRBJ2-7; 14 bases are a match to TRBD2. The CDR3 has 17 residues. Looked up from germline, CDR1 is MGHRA and CDR2 is YSYEKL. V dropped 4 bases and J dropped 2; count of bases not matched to a gene: 7. For the CDR3, the DNA is TGCGCCAGCAGCCTTCGGACTAGCGGGGGGCCCGCCTACGAGCAGTACTTC. Amino acid sequence: CASSLRTSGGPAYEQYF.

This clone has just a few counts. The V gene is TRBV7-9, the J gene TRBJ2-1, with 13 bases matching TRBD2. The germline V gene encodes CDR1 SEHNR and CDR2 FQNEAQ (reference sequence). This CDR3 has 15 residues. The V and J ends lost 8 bases and 6 bases, in that order; junction bases with no gene match: 7. CDR3 protein: CASDRTSGRGNEQFF. Written as DNA, the CDR3 is TGTGCCAGCGACCGAACTAGCGGGAGGGGCAATGAGCAGTTCTTC.

This chain uses TRBV5-1 with TRBJ1-2; tentatively, D is TRBD1 (6 bases). Germline values: CDR1 SGHRS, CDR2 YFSETQ. The V and J ends lost 4 bases and 4 bases respectively, with 20 bases between them. This CDR3 spans 16 amino acids. The CDR3 DNA reads TGCGCCAGCAGCCAAGGGACATCTTCGGTCGTCTATGGCTACACCTTC. Amino acids: CASSQGTSSVVYGYTF.

The count of this clone is one. This chain uses TRBV7-6 with TRBJ2-5, with D perhaps matching TRBD1 (6 bases). Germline loops: CDR1 SGHVS, CDR2 FNYEAQ. The V gene lost 3 bases and the J gene lost 4 bases, with 18 bases spanning the gap. The CDR3 spans 16 residues. CDR3 nucleotides: TGTGCCAGCAGCTTTTCCGTGGCAGGGGTCGGAGAGACCCAGTACTTC. Its translation: CASSFSVAGVGETQYF.

The V gene is TRBV11-2, the J gene TRBJ2-5, with TRBD1 matching over 8 bases. CDR3 size: 14 residues. In germline, CDR1 is SGHAT, CDR2 FQNNGV. V shed 6 bases, J shed 1 base, and the junction held 4 bases outside the gene matches. CDR3 sequence: CASRFGQGQETQYF. CDR3 nucleotides: TGTGCCAGCAGATTCGGACAGGGCCAAGAGACCCAGTACTTC.